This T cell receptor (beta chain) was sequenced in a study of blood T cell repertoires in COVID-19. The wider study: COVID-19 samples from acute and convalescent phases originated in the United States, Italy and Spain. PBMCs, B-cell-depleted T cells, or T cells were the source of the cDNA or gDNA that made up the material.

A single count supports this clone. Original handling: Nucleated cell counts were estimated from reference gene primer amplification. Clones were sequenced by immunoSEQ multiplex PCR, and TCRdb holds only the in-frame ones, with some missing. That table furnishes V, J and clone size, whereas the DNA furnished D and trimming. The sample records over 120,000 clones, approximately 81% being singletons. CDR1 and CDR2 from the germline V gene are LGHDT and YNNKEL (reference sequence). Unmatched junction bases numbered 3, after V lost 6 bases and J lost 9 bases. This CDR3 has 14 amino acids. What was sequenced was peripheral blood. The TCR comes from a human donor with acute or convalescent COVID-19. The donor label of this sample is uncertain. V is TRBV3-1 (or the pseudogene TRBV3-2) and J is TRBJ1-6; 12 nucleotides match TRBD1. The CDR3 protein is CASRGQGAFSPLHF. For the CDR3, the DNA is TGTGCCAGCAGGGGACAGGGGGCTTTTTCACCCCTCCACTTT.